This T cell receptor (beta chain) was captured in a study of post-analysis software for immune sequencing data. Included in the TCR beta cDNA libraries were unique molecular identifiers. TCRdb ran MiXCR on the PCR reads and lists one entry per CDR3 protein. The sample has a few hundred thousand distinct CDR3 sequences; under 55% are singletons. The sample consisted of blood. The receptor's source is a girl between 5 and 17 years old with multiple sclerosis.

CDR3 nucleotide sequence: TGTGCCAGTAGTGACTTAGCGGTTGGGTCCTACAATGAGCAGTTCTTC. Protein sequence: CASSDLAVGSYNEQFF. The rearrangement links TRBV19 to TRBJ2-1, with D possibly TRBD2 on 6 matching bases. The CDR3 covers 16 residues. Trimming pared 5 bases from V and 1 base from J, leaving 15 bases between. In germline, CDR1 is LNHDA, CDR2 SQIVND (reference sequence).